These 16 T cell receptor beta chains came from one sample sequenced in a study of breast tumors, draining lymph nodes, adjacent tissues. Samples came from axillary lymph nodes draining the breast cancer. Using its own MiXCR run on the multiplex PCR reads, TCRdb lists one record per CDR3 protein. This table has 140,000 to 150,000 distinct CDR3 sequences, about 30% appearing once. The source material was axillary lymph node tissue. The receptors here all came from a female donor with breast cancer. Some clones in this sample may be carry-over from other donors' samples.

To note about this clonotype: A read error is possible here, since a much larger clone lies one base away. J is TRBJ2-7 and V is TRBV5-4; the D gene could be TRBD1 or TRBD2 (6 bases each). The length of the CDR3 is 13 residues. The germline gives CDR1 SGHNT, CDR2 YYREEE (reference sequence). V lost 2 bases to trimming and J lost 2 bases, with 8 bases between them. The CDR3 sequence: CASSLRGAYEQYF. The CDR3 DNA follows: TGTGCCAGCAGCTTAAGGGGGGCCTACGAGCAGTACTTC.

This clonotype has at least ten counts. This chain uses TRBV5-1 with TRBJ2-2; a possible D gene is TRBD2 (7 bases). V lost 4 bases, J lost 7 bases, and 17 bases lay in between. Germline CDR1 SGHRS, CDR2 YFSETQ. The CDR3 totals 15 residues. The CDR3 coding sequence is TGCGCCAGCAGCCCTTGGGGGGGCGCCGGCGGGGAGCTGTTTTTT. Protein product: CASSPWGGAGGELFF.

This clonotype was counted at least ten times. This rearrangement joins TRBV12-3 or TRBV12-4 to TRBJ2-1; D perhaps matches TRBD1 (6 bases). V was clipped by 5 bases and J by 1 base, with 15 bases between them. There are 16 residues in the CDR3. The CDR3 nucleotides read TGTGCCAGCAGTGCCCAGGGGCGACGTTCCTACAATGAGCAGTTCTTC. Its protein is CASSAQGRRSYNEQFF.

The chain couples TRBV6-1 to TRBJ1-1; no definite D call. V lost 8 bases, J lost 0 bases, and 10 bases lay in between. The CDR3 totals 13 residues. Germline V lookup: CDR1 MNHNS, CDR2 SASEGT. In DNA, the CDR3 is TGTGCCAGCGGCTACGGGATGAACACTGAAGCTTTCTTT. Translating it yields CASGYGMNTEAFF.

The V and J genes are TRBV2 and TRBJ2-7; the match to TRBD1 covers 7 bases. CDR1 is SNHLY and CDR2 is FYNNEI in the germline V gene. The CDR3 runs 14 residues. The V segment lost 6 bases and the J segment 3 bases; nucleotides outside the gene matches: 8. The CDR3 region has the DNA TGTGCCAGCAGAGAGGACAGGTCGAACTACGAGCAGTACGTC. Its protein product is CASREDRSNYEQYV.

The table lists this clonotype with many counts. The gene calls are TRBV12-5 and TRBJ2-3, with TRBD2 matching 16 bases. Germline-derived CDR1 and CDR2 are LGHNT and FRNRAP. The V gene end was trimmed by 5 bases and the J gene end by 3 bases; junction bases not matched to a gene: 5. CDR3 length: 17 amino acids. The chain's CDR3 is CASGPGTSGGGTDTQYF. CDR3 in DNA: TGTGCTAGTGGTCCTGGGACTAGCGGGGGGGGTACAGATACGCAGTATTTT.

This clonotype was seen repeatedly, ten times or more. J is TRBJ1-2 and V is TRBV7-2; 8 bases match TRBD1. CDR1 and CDR2 from the germline V gene are SGHTA and FQGNSA. This CDR3 spans 17 amino acids. The trim removed 4 bases at V and 8 bases at J, leaving 18 bases unmatched. The CDR3 DNA follows: TGTGCCAGCAGCTCCTATTTTGGCGGACAGGGATCTCTAGGCTACACCTTC. This sequence encodes CASSSYFGGQGSLGYTF.

This clonotype was seen repeatedly, ten times or more. The rearrangement uses TRBV7-3 and TRBJ2-1, with D perhaps TRBD2 (5 bases). V shed 0 bases and J shed 10 bases, with 16 bases lying between them. The germline V gene has CDR1 SGHTA and CDR2 FQGTGA. The CDR3 extends over 15 amino acids. The CDR3 protein is CASSLTQITTGEQFF. In nucleotides, the CDR3 is TGTGCCAGCAGCTTAACCCAGATTACTACGGGAGAGCAGTTCTTC.

The chain is built from TRBV28 and TRBJ2-1, with 10 nucleotides matching TRBD2. The germline V gene encodes CDR1 MDHEN and CDR2 SYDVKM. The CDR3 spans 15 residues. V shed 6 bases, J shed 8 bases, and the junction held 10 bases outside the gene matches. CDR3 coding DNA: TGTGCCAGCAGGAACAGCGGGGGGGGCTTTCATGAGCAGTTCTTC. As protein: CASRNSGGGFHEQFF.

This clonotype has ten or more counts. A read error is possible here, since a much larger clone lies one base away. The chain links TRBV6-5 to TRBJ2-7; D is perhaps TRBD2 (6 bases). Germline V gives CDR1 MNHEY, CDR2 SVGAGI. The CDR3 has 15 residues. Trimming stripped 5 bases from V and 3 bases from J, with 17 bases between. The CDR3 region is CASSHSRDFRYEQYF. The CDR3 nucleotides are TGTGCCAGCAGTCATTCCAGGGACTTTCGCTACGAGCAGTACTTC.

This clonotype was counted at least ten times. The rearrangement links TRBV6-2 or TRBV6-3 to TRBJ1-5, with a weak D call TRBD1 (5 bases). CDR3 size: 16 residues. Germline V gene lookup returns CDR1 MNHEY and CDR2 SVGEGT. Deletions cut 8 bases from V and 2 bases from J, with 19 bases between. The CDR3 region is CASVRKGTHGNQPQHF. CDR3 nucleotides: TGTGCCAGCGTGAGGAAAGGGACCCATGGCAATCAGCCCCAGCATTTT.

This clonotype has ten or more counts. J is TRBJ1-1 and V is TRBV20-1, with D possibly matching TRBD1 (6 bases). The CDR3 has 14 residues. Trimming stripped 0 bases from V and 8 bases from J, with 16 bases between. The germline gives CDR1 DFQATT, CDR2 SNEGSKA (reference sequence). The CDR3 DNA follows: TGCAGTGCTAGAGAGGGGGCAAATGTGGGAGAAGCTTTCTTT. Translating it yields CSAREGANVGEAFF.

Notes on this clonotype: A much larger clone lies one base from this, so it may be a read error. Lacking the conserved final phenylalanine or tryptophan, this CDR3 likely reflects a read error. The limits of the CDR3 on the DNA are not certain, so only TCRdb's listed CDR3 is given. This chain uses TRBV20-1 with TRBJ2-7. The CDR3 length is 11 residues, termini included. Germline CDR1 DFQATT, CDR2 SNEGSKA (reference sequence). The CDR3 spells CSARVSYEQSL.

This clonotype has ten or more counts. The CDR3 sequence: CASSRTGRVDEQYF. In nucleotides, the CDR3 is TGCGCCAGCAGTAGGACAGGTCGGGTGGACGAGCAGTACTTC. The chain links TRBV10-1 to TRBJ2-7, with 7 bases aligning to TRBD1. CDR1 and CDR2 from the germline V gene are WNHNN and SYGVQD (reference sequence). The junction had 9 bases not matched to a gene; V was cut back by 5 bases and J by 5 bases. This CDR3 has 14 amino acids.

As to this clonotype: One base away lies a much larger clone, so this may be a sequencing read error. The chain employs TRBV28 and TRBJ2-7; D unresolved. Germline CDR1 reads MDHEN; CDR2 reads SYDVKM. This CDR3 has 12 residues. CDR3 region: CAGSLNGYEQYF. CDR3 in DNA: TGTGCCGGCAGTTTAAACGGCTACGAGCAGTACTTC.

This rearrangement joins TRBV12-3 or TRBV12-4 to TRBJ1-1; 8 bases line up with TRBD1. Trimming at V came to 6 bases and at J to 4 bases, leaving 10 bases not matched to a gene. CDR3 length: 15 amino acids. DNA of the CDR3: TGTGCCAGCAGATCAAGCCAGGGGGCGACCACTGAAGCTTTCTTT. Translated: CASRSSQGATTEAFF.